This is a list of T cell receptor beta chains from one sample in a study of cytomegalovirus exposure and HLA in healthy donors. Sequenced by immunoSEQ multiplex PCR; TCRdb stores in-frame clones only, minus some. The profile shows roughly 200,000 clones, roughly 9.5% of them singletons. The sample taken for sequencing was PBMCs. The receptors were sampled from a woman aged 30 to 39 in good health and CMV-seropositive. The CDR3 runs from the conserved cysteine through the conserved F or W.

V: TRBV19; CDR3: CASSVTATSYEQYF
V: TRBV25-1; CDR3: CASSEYIGGAGELFF
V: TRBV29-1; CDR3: CSDRLAGENTGELFF
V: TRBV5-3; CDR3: CARSECPPGSDQPQHF
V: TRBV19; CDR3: CASSKRWGQGSMNTEAFF
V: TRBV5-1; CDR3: CASSLGREETQYF
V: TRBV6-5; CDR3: CASSVSGVSTDTQYF
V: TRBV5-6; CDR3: CASSLDTRSYEQYF
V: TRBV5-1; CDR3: CASSLEGTSGRAGRNIQYF
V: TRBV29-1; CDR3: CSVRGDLNEQFF
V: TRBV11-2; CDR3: CASSLAGAYNEQFF
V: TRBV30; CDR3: CAWSAPGYGGNTGELFF
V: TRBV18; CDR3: CASSPSLQVKNYGYTF
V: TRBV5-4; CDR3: CASSPPTSSDTQYF
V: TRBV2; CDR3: CASSAGGYGYTF
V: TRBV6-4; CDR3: CASSESWRTPDTQYF
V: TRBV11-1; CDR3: CASSPNGWKAPYEQYF
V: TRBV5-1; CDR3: CASSFPGTGGAVLGSTDTQYF
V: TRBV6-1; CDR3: CASSHLGTGYNEQFF
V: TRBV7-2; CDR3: CASSLTSGANVLTF
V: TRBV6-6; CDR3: CASSSTGVNEQFF
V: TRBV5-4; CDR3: CASSLVAGVSYEQYF
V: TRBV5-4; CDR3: CASSLGGGRVPGNTIYF
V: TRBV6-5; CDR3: CASSYIPGNGYTF
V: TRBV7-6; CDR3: CASSQTGVRQPQHF
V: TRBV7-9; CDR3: CASSLGTGPPYEQYF
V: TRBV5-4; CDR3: CASSPSDRGTSAAGELFF
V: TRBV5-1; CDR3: CASSLFGQGKGEKLFF
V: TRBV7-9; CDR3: CAGSLDRGEKLFF
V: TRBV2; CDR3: CASSEVRSGELFF
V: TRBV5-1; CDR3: CASSLGRIYEQYF
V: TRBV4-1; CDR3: CASSQDNVRGLASTDTQYF
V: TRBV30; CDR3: CAWSRDGPGGTEAFF
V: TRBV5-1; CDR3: CASSFKLAADTQYF
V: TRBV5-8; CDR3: CASSLLQGYLRNTIYF
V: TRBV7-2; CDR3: CASSHWTSGTPNEQFF
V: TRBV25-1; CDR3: CASSNSGLYNEQFF
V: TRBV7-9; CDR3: CASSSQGLRLQETQYF
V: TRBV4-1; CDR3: CASSHLNRGLDEQYF
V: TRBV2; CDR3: CASTGTPSYNEQFF
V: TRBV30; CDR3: CAWSAPGLAETQYF
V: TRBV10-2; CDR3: CASSESPGLYEQYF
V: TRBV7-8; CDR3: CASSLEGGGGTEAFF
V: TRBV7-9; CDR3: CASSGRGQGLTGELFF
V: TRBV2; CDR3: CASSSTGEATEAFF
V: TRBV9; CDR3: CASSPPRGLGYGYTF
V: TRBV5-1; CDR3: CASSSGTGSDYGYTF
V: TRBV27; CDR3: CASSFLTGGNEQYF
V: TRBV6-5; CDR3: CASSYGPNQPQHF
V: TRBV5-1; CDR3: CASARVGWEGHNEQFF
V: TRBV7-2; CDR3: CASTRTSGTNEQFF
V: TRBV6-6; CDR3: CAARLASEQYF
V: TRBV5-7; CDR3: CASSRDSLQQYF
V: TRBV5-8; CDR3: CASSLSGVYGYTF
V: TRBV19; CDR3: CASSPNGGEKLFF
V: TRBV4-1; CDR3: CASSQGQGPNTGELFF
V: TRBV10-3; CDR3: CAISEQGNEKLFF
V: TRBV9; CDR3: CASSVSLGMNTEAFF
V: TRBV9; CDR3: CASSVDLGQGAYGYTF